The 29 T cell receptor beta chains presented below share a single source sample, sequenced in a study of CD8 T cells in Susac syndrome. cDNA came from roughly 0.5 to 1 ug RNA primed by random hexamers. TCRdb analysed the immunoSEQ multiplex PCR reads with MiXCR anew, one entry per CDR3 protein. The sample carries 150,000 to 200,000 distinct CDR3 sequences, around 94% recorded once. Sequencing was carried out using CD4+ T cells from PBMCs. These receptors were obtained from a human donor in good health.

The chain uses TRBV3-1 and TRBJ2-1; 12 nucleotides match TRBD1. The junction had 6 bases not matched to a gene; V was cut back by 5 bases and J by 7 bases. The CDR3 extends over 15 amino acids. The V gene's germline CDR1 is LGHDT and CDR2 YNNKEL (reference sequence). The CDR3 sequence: CASSSGTGGSNEQFF. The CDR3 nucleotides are TGTGCCAGCAGCTCCGGGACAGGGGGCTCGAATGAGCAGTTCTTC.

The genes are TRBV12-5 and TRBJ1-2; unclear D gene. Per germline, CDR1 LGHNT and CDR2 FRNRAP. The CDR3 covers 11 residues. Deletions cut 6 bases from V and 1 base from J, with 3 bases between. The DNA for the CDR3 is TGTGCTAGTGGAGATAACTATGGCTACACCTTC. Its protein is CASGDNYGYTF.

The CDR3 coding sequence is TGTGCCAGCGGCCGGGGGGACGCGGAGGGGGAGCAGTACTTC. Its protein is CASGRGDAEGEQYF. The chain joins TRBV9 to TRBJ2-7, with TRBD2 matching 7 bases. The CDR3 contains 14 residues. V lost 7 bases to trimming and J lost 7 bases; unmatched junction nucleotides: 14. CDR1 is SGDLS, CDR2 YYNGEE, per germline.

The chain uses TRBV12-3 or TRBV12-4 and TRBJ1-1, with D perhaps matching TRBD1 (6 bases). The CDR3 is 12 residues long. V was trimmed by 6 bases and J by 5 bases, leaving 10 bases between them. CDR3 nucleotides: TGTGCCAGCAGGAGGGGGGAAACTGAAGCTTTCTTT. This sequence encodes CASRRGETEAFF.

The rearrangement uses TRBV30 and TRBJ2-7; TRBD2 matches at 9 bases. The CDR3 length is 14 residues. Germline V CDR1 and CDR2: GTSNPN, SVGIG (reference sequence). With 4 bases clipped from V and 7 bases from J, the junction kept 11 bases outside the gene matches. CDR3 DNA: TGTGCCTGGATTCGCCCGGGACTAGCTTCTGAGCAGTACTTC. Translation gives CAWIRPGLASEQYF.

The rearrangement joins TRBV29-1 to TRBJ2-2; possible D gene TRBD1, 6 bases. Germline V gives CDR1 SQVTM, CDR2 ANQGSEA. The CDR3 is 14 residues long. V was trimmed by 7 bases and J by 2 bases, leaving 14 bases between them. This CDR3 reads CSGLRDTNTGELFF. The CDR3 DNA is TGCAGCGGACTCCGGGACACCAACACCGGGGAGCTGTTTTTT.

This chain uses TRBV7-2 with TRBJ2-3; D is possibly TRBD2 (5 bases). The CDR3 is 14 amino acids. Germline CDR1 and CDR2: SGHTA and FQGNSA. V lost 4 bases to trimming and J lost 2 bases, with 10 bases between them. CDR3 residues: CASSSGLYTDTQYF. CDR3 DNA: TGTGCCAGCAGCTCTGGACTTTACACAGATACGCAGTATTTT.

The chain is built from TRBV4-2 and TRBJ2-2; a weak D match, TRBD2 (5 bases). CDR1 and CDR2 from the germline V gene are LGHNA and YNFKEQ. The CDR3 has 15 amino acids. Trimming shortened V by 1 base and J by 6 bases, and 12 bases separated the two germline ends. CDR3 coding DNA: TGTGCCAGCAGCCAAGGGGCCGAGGGTCCCGGGGAGCTGTTTTTT. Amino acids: CASSQGAEGPGELFF.

The chain's CDR3 is CASRPGASYNEQFF. CDR3 in DNA: TGCGCCAGCAGGCCGGGGGCCTCCTACAATGAGCAGTTCTTC. The V gene is TRBV5-1, the J gene TRBJ2-1; tentatively, D is TRBD1 or TRBD2 (6 bases each). This CDR3 region has 14 residues. V lost 5 bases and J lost 0, with 9 bases in between. Germline CDR1 SGHRS, CDR2 YFSETQ.

The CDR3 coding sequence is TGTGCCAGCAGCGTAGGGACTACAGATATACGGGAGCAGTACTTC. It is translated as CASSVGTTDIREQYF. The V and J genes are TRBV9 and TRBJ2-7; possible D gene TRBD2, 6 bases. V lost 0 bases to trimming and J lost 7 bases, with 17 bases between them. The CDR3 runs 15 residues. Germline-derived CDR1 and CDR2 are SGDLS and YYNGEE.

CDR3 sequence (DNA): TGTGCCAGCAGCCAAAGGGCAGGCACTGAAGCTTTCTTT. Translation gives CASSQRAGTEAFF. The chain couples TRBV3-1 to TRBJ1-1, with D unresolved. Germline loops: CDR1 LGHDT, CDR2 YNNKEL (reference sequence). The V end lost 2 bases, the J end lost 4 bases, and 8 bases lay between the germline ends. CDR3 size: 13 residues.

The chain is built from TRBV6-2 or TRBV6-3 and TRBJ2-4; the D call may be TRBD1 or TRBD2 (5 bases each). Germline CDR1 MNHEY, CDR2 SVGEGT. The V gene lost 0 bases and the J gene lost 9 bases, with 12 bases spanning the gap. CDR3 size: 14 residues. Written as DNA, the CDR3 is TGTGCCAGCAGTTACTCATCGGTTGGGGGCATTCAGTACTTC. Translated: CASSYSSVGGIQYF.

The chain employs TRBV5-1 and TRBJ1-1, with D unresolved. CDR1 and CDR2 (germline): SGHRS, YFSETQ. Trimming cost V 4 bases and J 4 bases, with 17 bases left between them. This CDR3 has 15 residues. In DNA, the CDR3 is TGCGCCAGCAGCCCGGAGAGGGTAATGAGCACTGAAGCTTTCTTT. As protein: CASSPERVMSTEAFF.

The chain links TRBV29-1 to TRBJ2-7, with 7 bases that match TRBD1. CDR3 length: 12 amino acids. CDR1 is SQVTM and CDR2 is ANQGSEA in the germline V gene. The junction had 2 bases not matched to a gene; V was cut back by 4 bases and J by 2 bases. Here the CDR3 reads CSVVGQAYEQYF. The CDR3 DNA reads TGCAGCGTTGTTGGACAGGCCTACGAGCAGTACTTC.

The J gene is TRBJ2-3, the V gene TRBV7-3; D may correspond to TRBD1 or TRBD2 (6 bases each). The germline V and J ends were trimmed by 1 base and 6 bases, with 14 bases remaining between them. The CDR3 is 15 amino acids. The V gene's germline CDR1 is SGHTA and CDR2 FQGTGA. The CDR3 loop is CASSLRGALGDTQYF. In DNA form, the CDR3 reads TGTGCCAGCAGCTTAAGGGGGGCGCTCGGGGATACGCAGTATTTT.

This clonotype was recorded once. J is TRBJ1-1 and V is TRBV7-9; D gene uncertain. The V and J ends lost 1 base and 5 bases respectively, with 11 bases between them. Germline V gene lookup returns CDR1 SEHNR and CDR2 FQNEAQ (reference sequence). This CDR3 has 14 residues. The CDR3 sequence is CASSLELGGTEAFF. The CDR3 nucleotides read TGTGCCAGCAGCTTAGAGTTGGGTGGAACTGAAGCTTTCTTT.

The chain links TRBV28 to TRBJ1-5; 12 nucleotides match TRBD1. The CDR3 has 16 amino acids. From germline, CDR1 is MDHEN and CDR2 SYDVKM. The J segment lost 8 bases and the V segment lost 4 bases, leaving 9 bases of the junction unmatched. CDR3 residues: CASSSPGQGATEPQHF. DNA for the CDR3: TGTGCCAGCAGTTCCCCGGGACAGGGGGCTACGGAGCCCCAGCATTTT.

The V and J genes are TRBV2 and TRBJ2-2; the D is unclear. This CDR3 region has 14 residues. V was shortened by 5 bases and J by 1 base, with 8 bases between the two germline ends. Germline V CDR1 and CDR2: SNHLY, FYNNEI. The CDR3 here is CASSLLRNTGELFF. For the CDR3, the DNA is TGTGCCAGCAGTTTATTGCGGAACACCGGGGAGCTGTTTTTT.

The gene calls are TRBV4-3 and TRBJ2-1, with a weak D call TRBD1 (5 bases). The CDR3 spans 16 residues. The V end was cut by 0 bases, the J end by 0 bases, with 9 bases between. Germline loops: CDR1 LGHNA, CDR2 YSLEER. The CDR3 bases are TGCGCCAGCAGCCAAGAAGAAAGGGGCTCCTACAATGAGCAGTTCTTC. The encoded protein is CASSQEERGSYNEQFF.

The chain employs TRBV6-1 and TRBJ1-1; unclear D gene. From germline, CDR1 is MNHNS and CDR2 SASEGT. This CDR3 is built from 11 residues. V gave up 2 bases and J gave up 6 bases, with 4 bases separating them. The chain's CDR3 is CASSELAEAFF. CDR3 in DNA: TGTGCCAGCAGTGAATTGGCTGAAGCTTTCTTT.

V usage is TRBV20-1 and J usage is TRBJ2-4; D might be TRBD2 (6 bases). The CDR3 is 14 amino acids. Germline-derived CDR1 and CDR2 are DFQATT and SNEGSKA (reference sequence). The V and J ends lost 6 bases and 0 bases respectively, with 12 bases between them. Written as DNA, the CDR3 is TGCAGTGCCATCAGCGGGTTAGCCAAAAACATTCAGTACTTC. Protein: CSAISGLAKNIQYF.

The CDR3 nucleotides read TGTGCCAGCAGCCGCGCCAGGGGGCAGACTGAAGCTTTCTTT. Its protein is CASSRARGQTEAFF. This rearrangement joins TRBV14 to TRBJ1-1, with 8 bases matching TRBD1. Germline trimming cut 4 bases from V and 5 bases from J; bases unmatched to any gene: 6. CDR1 is SGHDN, CDR2 FVKESK, per germline. The length of the CDR3 is 14 residues. The whole variable domain, remainder taken from reference TRBV14 and TRBJ1-1, is EAGVTQFPSHSVIEKGQTVTLRCDPISGHDNLYWYRRVMGKEIKFLLHFVKESKQDESGMPNNRFLAERTGGTYSTLKVQPAELEDSGVYFCASSRARGQTEAFFGQGTRLTVV.

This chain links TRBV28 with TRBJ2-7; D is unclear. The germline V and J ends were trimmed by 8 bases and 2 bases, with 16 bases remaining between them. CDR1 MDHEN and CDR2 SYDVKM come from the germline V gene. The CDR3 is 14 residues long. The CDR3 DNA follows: TGTGCCAGCCGCCCGTCACCGGGTGCCTACGAGCAGTACTTC. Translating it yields CASRPSPGAYEQYF. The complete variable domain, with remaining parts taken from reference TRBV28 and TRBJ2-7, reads DVKVTQSSRYLVKRTGEKVFLECVQDMDHENMFWYRQDPGLGLRLIYFSYDVKMKEKGDIPEGYSVSREKKERFSLILESASTNQTSMYLCASRPSPGAYEQYFGPGTRLTVT.

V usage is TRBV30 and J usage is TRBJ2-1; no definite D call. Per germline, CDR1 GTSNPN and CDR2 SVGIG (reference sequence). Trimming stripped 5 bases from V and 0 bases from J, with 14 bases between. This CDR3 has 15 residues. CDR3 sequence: CAWARGASSYNEQFF. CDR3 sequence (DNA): TGTGCCTGGGCCCGCGGAGCCTCCTCCTACAATGAGCAGTTCTTC.

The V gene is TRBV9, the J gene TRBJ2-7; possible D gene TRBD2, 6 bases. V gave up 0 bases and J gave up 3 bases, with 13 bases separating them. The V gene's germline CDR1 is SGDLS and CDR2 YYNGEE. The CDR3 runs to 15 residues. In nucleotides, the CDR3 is TGTGCCAGCAGCGTAGGAGGAGGGACCGTCTACGAGCAGTACTTC. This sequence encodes CASSVGGGTVYEQYF.

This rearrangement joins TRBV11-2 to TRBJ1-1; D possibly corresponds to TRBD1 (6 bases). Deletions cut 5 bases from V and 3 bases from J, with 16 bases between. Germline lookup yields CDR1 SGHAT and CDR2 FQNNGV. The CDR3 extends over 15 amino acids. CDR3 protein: CASSVTKGGHTEAFF. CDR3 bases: TGTGCCAGCAGCGTTACCAAAGGGGGGCACACTGAAGCTTTCTTT.

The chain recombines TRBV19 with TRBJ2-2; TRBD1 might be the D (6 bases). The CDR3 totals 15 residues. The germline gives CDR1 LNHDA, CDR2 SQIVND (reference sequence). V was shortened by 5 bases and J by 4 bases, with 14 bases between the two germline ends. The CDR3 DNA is TGTGCCAGTAGTTTGGGACAAACCCTCACCGGGGAGCTGTTTTTT. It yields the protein CASSLGQTLTGELFF.

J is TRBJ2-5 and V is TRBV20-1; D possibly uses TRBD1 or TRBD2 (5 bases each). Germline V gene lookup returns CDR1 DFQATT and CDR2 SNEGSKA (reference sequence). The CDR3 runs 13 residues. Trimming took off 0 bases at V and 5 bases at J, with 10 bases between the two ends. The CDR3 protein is CSARDLGAETQYF. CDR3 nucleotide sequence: TGCAGTGCTAGAGATCTCGGGGCCGAGACCCAGTACTTC.

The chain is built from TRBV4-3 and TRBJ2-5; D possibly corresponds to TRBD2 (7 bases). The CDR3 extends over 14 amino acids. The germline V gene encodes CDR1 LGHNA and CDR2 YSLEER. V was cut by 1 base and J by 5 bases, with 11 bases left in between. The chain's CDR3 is CASSQGTRGETQYF. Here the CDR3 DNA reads TGCGCCAGCAGCCAAGGGACTAGGGGGGAGACCCAGTACTTC.